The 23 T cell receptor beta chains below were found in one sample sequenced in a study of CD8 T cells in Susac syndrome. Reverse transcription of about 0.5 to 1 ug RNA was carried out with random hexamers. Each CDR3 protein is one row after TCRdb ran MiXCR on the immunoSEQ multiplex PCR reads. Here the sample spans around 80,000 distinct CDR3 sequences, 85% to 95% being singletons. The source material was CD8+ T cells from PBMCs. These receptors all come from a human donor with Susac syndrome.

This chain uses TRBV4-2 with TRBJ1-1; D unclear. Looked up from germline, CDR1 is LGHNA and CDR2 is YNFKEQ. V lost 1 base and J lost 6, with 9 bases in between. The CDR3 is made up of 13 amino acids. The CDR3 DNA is TGTGCCAGCAGCCAAGCTTTTATGTCTGAAGCTTTCTTT. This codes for CASSQAFMSEAFF.

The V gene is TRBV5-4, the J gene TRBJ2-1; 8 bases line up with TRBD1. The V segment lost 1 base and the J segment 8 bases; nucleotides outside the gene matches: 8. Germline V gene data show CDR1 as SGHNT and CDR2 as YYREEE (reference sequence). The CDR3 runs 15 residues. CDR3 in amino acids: CASSLQTSGGDEQFF. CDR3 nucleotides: TGTGCCAGCAGCTTGCAGACTTCAGGGGGCGATGAGCAGTTCTTC.

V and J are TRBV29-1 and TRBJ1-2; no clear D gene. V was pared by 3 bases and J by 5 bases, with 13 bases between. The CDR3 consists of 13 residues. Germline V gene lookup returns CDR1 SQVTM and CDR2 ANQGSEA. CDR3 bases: TGCAGCGTTGACTGGGGTTTGCCATATGGCTACACCTTC. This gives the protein CSVDWGLPYGYTF.

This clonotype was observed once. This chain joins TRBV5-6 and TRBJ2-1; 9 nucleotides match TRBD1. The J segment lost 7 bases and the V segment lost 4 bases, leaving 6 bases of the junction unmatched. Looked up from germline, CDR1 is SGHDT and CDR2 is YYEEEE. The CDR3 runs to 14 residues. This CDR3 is CASSQPGQGNEQFF. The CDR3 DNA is TGTGCCAGCAGCCAACCGGGACAGGGTAATGAGCAGTTCTTC.

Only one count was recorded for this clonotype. The CDR3 is CASSYGTAYEQYF. The CDR3 nucleotides read TGTGCCAGCAGTTATGGGACAGCTTACGAGCAGTACTTC. The rearrangement links TRBV27 to TRBJ2-7; TRBD1 matches 7 bases. V was clipped by 4 bases and J by 4 bases; unmatched bases: 4. Germline V gene data show CDR1 as MNHEY and CDR2 as SMNVEV (reference sequence). The CDR3 is 13 residues long.

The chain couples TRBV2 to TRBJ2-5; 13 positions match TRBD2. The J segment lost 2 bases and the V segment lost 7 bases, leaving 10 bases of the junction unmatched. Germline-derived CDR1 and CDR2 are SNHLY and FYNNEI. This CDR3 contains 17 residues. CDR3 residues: CASIPGLAGVFQETQYF. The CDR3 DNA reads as TGTGCCAGCATTCCCGGACTAGCGGGGGTATTTCAAGAGACCCAGTACTTC.

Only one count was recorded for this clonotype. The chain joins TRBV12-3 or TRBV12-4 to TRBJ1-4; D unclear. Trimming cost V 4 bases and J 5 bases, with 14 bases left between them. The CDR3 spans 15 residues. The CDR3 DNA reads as TGTGCCAGCAGTTCTATAAGGGAGCCGAATGAAAAACTGTTTTTT. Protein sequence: CASSSIREPNEKLFF.

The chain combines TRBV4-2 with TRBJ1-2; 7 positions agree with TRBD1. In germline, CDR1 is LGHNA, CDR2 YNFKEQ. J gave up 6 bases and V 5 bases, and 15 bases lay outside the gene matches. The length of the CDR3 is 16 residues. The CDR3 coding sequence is TGTGCCAGCAGCATATACCCCCGGCGACAGGGCGATGGCTACACCTTC. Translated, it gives CASSIYPRRQGDGYTF.

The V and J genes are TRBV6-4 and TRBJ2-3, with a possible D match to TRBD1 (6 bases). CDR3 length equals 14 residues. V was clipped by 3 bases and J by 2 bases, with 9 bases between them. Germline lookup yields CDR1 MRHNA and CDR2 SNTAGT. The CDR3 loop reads CASSEGQPTDTQYF. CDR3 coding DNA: TGTGCCAGCAGTGAGGGACAACCCACAGATACGCAGTATTTT.

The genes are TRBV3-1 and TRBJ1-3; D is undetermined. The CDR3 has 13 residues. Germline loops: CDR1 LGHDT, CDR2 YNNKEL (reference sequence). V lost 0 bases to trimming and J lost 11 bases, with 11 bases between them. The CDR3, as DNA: TGTGCCAGCAGCCAAGATACGGCAGCTCCCATATATTTT. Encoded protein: CASSQDTAAPIYF.

Written as DNA, the CDR3 is TGTGCCAGCAGCCCTGCCCCGGGCCAAGAGACCCAGTACTTC. Translating gives CASSPAPGQETQYF. The chain recombines TRBV7-2 with TRBJ2-5; the D is unclear. This CDR3 region has 14 residues. Trimming cost V 5 bases and J 1 base, with 11 bases left between them. Germline CDR1 SGHTA, CDR2 FQGNSA. Full variable domain (missing parts from reference TRBV7-2 and TRBJ2-5): GAGVSQSPSNKVTEKGKDVELRCDPISGHTALYWYRQSLGQGLEFLIYFQGNSAPDKSGLPSDRFSAERTGGSVSTLTIQRTQQEDSAVYLCASSPAPGQETQYFGPGTRLLVL.

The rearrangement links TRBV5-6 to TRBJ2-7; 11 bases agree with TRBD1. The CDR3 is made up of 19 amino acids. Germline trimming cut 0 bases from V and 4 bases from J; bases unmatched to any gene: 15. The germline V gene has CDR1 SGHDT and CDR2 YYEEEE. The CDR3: CASSLAGTGGVLPGYEQYF. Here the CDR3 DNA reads TGTGCCAGCAGCTTGGCCGGGACAGGGGGTGTCCTCCCCGGATACGAGCAGTACTTC.

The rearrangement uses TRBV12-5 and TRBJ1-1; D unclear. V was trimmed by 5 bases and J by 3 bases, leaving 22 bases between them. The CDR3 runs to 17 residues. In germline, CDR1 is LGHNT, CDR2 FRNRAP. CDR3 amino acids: CASGPPWVRYWDTEAFF. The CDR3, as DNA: TGTGCTAGTGGTCCTCCTTGGGTTCGTTATTGGGACACTGAAGCTTTCTTT.

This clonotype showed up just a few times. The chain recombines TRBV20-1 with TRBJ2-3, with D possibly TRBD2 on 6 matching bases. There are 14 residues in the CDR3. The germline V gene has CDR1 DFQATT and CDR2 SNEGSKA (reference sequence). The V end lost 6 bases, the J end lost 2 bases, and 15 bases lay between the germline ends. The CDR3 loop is CSAPGGINTDTQYF. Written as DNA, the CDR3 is TGCAGTGCCCCTGGCGGGATAAACACAGATACGCAGTATTTT.

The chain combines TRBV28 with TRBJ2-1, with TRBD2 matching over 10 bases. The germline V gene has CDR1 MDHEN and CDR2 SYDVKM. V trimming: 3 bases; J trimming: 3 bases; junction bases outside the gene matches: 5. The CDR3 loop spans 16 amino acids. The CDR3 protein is CASSFLAGVGYNEQFF. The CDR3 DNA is TGTGCCAGCAGTTTCCTAGCGGGAGTGGGCTACAATGAGCAGTTCTTC.

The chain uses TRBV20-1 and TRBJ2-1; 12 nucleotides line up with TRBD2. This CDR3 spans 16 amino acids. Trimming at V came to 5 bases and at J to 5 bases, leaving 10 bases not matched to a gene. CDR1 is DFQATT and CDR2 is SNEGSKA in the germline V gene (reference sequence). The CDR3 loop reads CSASSGTSGPHNEQFF. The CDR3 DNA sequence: TGCAGTGCTTCCTCCGGGACTAGCGGGCCGCACAATGAGCAGTTCTTC.

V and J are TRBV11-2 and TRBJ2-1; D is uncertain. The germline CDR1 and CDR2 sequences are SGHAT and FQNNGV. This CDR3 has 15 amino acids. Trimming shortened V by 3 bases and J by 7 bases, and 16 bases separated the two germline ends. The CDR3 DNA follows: TGTGCCAGCAGCTTCGACTTGTCTCCCACGAATGAGCAGTTCTTC. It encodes CASSFDLSPTNEQFF.

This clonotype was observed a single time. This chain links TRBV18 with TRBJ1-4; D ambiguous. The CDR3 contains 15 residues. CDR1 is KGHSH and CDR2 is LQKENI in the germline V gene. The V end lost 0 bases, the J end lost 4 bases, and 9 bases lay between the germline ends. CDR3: CASSPPEDRNEKLFF. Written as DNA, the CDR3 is TGTGCCAGCTCACCACCGGAAGATCGTAATGAAAAACTGTTTTTT.

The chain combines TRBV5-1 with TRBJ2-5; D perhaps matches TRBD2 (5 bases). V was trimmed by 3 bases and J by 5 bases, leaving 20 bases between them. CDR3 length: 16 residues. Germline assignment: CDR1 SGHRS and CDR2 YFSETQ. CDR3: CASSYGVTGPLETQYF. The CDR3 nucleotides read TGCGCCAGCAGCTACGGGGTGACGGGTCCGCTGGAGACCCAGTACTTC.

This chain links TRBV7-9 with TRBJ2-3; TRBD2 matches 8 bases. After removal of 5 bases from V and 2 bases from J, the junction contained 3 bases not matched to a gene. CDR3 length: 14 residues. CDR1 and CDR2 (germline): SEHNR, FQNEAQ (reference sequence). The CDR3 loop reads CASSRAGDTDTQYF. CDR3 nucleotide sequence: TGTGCCAGCAGCCGAGCGGGGGACACAGATACGCAGTATTTT.

CDR3 coding DNA: TGTGCCAGCAGCGACAGCAACACTGAAGCTTTCTTT. Amino acids: CASSDSNTEAFF. This rearrangement joins TRBV2 to TRBJ1-1; D is perhaps TRBD1 (5 bases). V lost 6 bases to trimming and J lost 2 bases, with 7 bases between them. Germline CDR1 is SNHLY and CDR2 is FYNNEI. The CDR3 totals 12 residues.

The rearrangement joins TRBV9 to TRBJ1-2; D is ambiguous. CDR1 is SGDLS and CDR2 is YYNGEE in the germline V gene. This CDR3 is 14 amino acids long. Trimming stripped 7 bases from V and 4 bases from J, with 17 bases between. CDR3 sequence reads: CASDRSESGYGYTF. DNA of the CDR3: TGTGCCAGCGACCGCTCGGAATCCGGCTATGGCTACACCTTC.

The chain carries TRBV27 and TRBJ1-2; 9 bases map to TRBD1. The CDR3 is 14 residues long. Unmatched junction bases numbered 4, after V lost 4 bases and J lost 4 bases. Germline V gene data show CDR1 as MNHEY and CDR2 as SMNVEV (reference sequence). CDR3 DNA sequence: TGTGCCAGCAGTTACAGGGGGCCTGGCTATGGCTACACCTTC. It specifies CASSYRGPGYGYTF.